This entry lists 15 T cell receptor beta chains sequenced from one sample in a study of OX40 agonist ivuxolimab in advanced cancers. Assay: immunoSEQ multiplex PCR; the TCRdb copy retains only in-frame clones and omits some. In the table there are 70,000 to 95,000 clones, approximately 90% of which are singletons. Specimen: CD4+ or CD8+ T cells sorted from blood, collected in a trial of the OX40 agonist ivuxolimab. These receptor sequences come from an adult with an advanced solid tumor such as melanoma, head and neck, liver or kidney cancer.

The chain couples TRBV28 to TRBJ1-5; D unclear. The CDR3 runs to 16 residues. Germline V lookup: CDR1 MDHEN, CDR2 SYDVKM. Trimming pared 2 bases from V and 3 bases from J, leaving 14 bases between. Here the CDR3 DNA reads TGTGCCAGCAGTTTAGGCCCGATATTACTCAATCAGCCCCAGCATTTT. Residues: CASSLGPILLNQPQHF.

The rearrangement uses TRBV4-2 and TRBJ2-7; maybe TRBD1 (5 bases). The CDR3 runs 14 residues. V lost 0 bases and J lost 7, with 13 bases in between. Germline CDR1 LGHNA, CDR2 YNFKEQ. The CDR3 loop is CASSQEDQGREQYF. As DNA, the CDR3 is TGTGCCAGCAGCCAAGAAGATCAGGGTCGAGAGCAGTACTTC.

V gene TRBV19 combines with J gene TRBJ1-1, with D possibly being TRBD1 (5 bases). Germline CDR1 is LNHDA and CDR2 is SQIVND (reference sequence). The CDR3 is 13 amino acids. V gave up 4 bases and J gave up 1 base, with 7 bases separating them. This CDR3 reads CASSRGTNTEAFF. Written as DNA, the CDR3 is TGTGCCAGTAGTAGAGGGACGAACACTGAAGCTTTCTTT.

V and J are TRBV11-2 and TRBJ2-5; TRBD2 is a possible D gene (5 bases). The CDR3 has 14 residues. V lost 5 bases, J lost 2 bases, and 12 bases lay in between. CDR1 is SGHAT and CDR2 is FQNNGV in the germline V gene. CDR3 in DNA: TGTGCCAGCAGCCATTTTGGGAGTCAAGAGACCCAGTACTTC. Protein product: CASSHFGSQETQYF. Full variable domain (rest looked up from reference TRBV11-2 and TRBJ2-5): EAGVAQSPRYKIIEKRQSVAFWCNPISGHATLYWYQQILGQGPKLLIQFQNNGVVDDSQLPKDRFSAERLKGVDSTLKIQPAKLEDSAVYLCASSHFGSQETQYFGPGTRLLVL.

The chain joins TRBV30 to TRBJ2-2, with D unresolved. V was clipped by 4 bases and J by 3 bases, with 9 bases between them. The germline V gene has CDR1 GTSNPN and CDR2 SVGIG (reference sequence). This CDR3 comprises 13 residues. CDR3 coding DNA: TGTGCCTGGAATTCGTACTACACCGGGGAGCTGTTTTTT. This sequence encodes CAWNSYYTGELFF.

The chain links TRBV7-9 to TRBJ2-5; 8 bases map to TRBD1. The CDR3 extends over 14 amino acids. The J segment lost 1 base and the V segment lost 5 bases, leaving 3 bases of the junction unmatched. Germline-derived CDR1 and CDR2 are SEHNR and FQNEAQ (reference sequence). The CDR3 nucleotides are TGTGCCAGCAGCGGACAGGGTAGCCAAGAGACCCAGTACTTC. Its translation: CASSGQGSQETQYF.

The chain joins TRBV18 to TRBJ1-2; unclear D gene. The germline V gene has CDR1 KGHSH and CDR2 LQKENI. V was pared by 6 bases and J by 6 bases, with 20 bases between. The CDR3 spans 15 residues. CDR3 sequence (DNA): TGTGCCAGCTCCCAGATCGGTAGTGGGGTCGATGGCTACACCTTC. This translates into CASSQIGSGVDGYTF.

This chain joins TRBV7-2 and TRBJ2-7, with D unresolved. The length of the CDR3 is 12 residues. V was cut by 5 bases and J by 10 bases, with 15 bases left in between. In germline, CDR1 is SGHTA, CDR2 FQGNSA. The CDR3: CASSQGPNHQYF. DNA for the CDR3: TGTGCCAGCAGCCAAGGGCCGAACCATCAGTACTTC. Drawing the rest from reference TRBV7-2 and TRBJ2-7, the complete variable domain is GAGVSQSPSNKVTEKGKDVELRCDPISGHTALYWYRQSLGQGLEFLIYFQGNSAPDKSGLPSDRFSAERTGGSVSTLTIQRTQQEDSAVYLCASSQGPNHQYFGPGTRLTVT.

This rearrangement joins TRBV7-9 to TRBJ1-1; D not resolved. Germline V gene data show CDR1 as SEHNR and CDR2 as FQNEAQ (reference sequence). Trimming removed 1 base from V and 0 bases from J, with 6 bases in between. CDR3 length: 14 residues. The CDR3 DNA reads as TGTGCCAGCAGCTTAGGCCACATGAACACTGAAGCTTTCTTT. Translation gives CASSLGHMNTEAFF.

The CDR3 loop is CASSQDASYEQYF. The CDR3 nucleotides read TGTGCCAGCAGCCAAGACGCCTCCTACGAGCAGTACTTC. The rearrangement joins TRBV4-2 to TRBJ2-7; D is uncertain. The CDR3 is 13 amino acids. Germline CDR1 is LGHNA and CDR2 is YNFKEQ. Deletions cut 0 bases from V and 0 bases from J, with 3 bases between.

The rearrangement uses TRBV7-2 and TRBJ2-3, with 14 bases identical to TRBD2. CDR3 length: 14 residues. CDR1 SGHTA and CDR2 FQGNSA come from the germline V gene. Unmatched junction bases numbered 3, after V lost 6 bases and J lost 7 bases. The CDR3, as DNA: TGTGCCAGCAGAGGACTAGCGGGAGGTAATACGCAGTATTTT. It yields the protein CASRGLAGGNTQYF.

The rearrangement uses TRBV28 and TRBJ1-6; D is uncertain. The length of the CDR3 is 13 residues. Germline V gene lookup returns CDR1 MDHEN and CDR2 SYDVKM. Trimming removed 10 bases from V and 4 bases from J, with 11 bases in between. CDR3 protein: CATIGEYNSPLHF. Here the CDR3 DNA reads TGTGCCACCATTGGGGAGTATAATTCACCCCTCCACTTT.

This clone was seen more than once but under ten times. This chain's CDR3 is CAISETSGSNLVYEQYF. DNA for the CDR3: TGTGCCATCAGTGAAACTAGCGGGTCCAACCTTGTCTACGAGCAGTACTTC. V is TRBV10-3 and J is TRBJ2-7, with 9 bases fitting TRBD2. V shed 3 bases and J 3 bases; nucleotides not matched to a gene: 12. The CDR3 is 17 residues long. Germline lookup yields CDR1 ENHRY and CDR2 SYGVKD.

This chain joins TRBV19 and TRBJ1-2; D gene ambiguous. V lost 5 bases, J lost 4 bases, and 11 bases lay in between. Germline V lookup: CDR1 LNHDA, CDR2 SQIVND (reference sequence). CDR3 length: 13 amino acids. The CDR3 sequence is CASSPATSYGYTF. The CDR3 nucleotides are TGTGCCAGTAGTCCCGCGACCTCCTATGGCTACACCTTC.

The DNA of the CDR3 is TGTGCCAGCAGCCTACCCGGGACAGGGAATAACTATGGCTACACCTTC. Residues: CASSLPGTGNNYGYTF. The chain uses TRBV28 and TRBJ1-2; 9 bases match TRBD1. In germline, CDR1 is MDHEN, CDR2 SYDVKM. With 6 bases clipped from V and 1 base from J, the junction kept 9 bases outside the gene matches. The CDR3 is made up of 16 amino acids.